These 27 T cell receptor beta chains share one sample of origin, sequenced in a study of T-cell reconstitution after alpha-beta-depleted transplantation in children. TCRbeta library construction was performed incorporating unique molecular identifiers. From the PCR reads, TCRdb called clonotypes with MiXCR, one entry per CDR3 protein. Found here are fewer than 400,000 distinct CDR3 sequences, approximately 20% of them singletons; the top ten hold 3.5% to 4%. This specimen consisted of PBMCs from the stem cell graft donor, obtained from the stem cell graft. Every receptor here comes from a human donor who donated a stem cell graft to a child with acute myeloid leukemia.

This chain connects TRBV7-2 to TRBJ2-7; D gene unclear. The CDR3 consists of 13 residues. Looked up from germline, CDR1 is SGHTA and CDR2 is FQGNSA. Trimming pared 2 bases from V and 2 bases from J, leaving 7 bases between. CDR3: CASSLTVAYEQYF. DNA for the CDR3: TGTGCCAGCAGCTTAACCGTTGCCTACGAGCAGTACTTC.

The V and J genes are TRBV11-1 and TRBJ2-5; TRBD1 matches 7 bases. Germline loops: CDR1 SGHAT, CDR2 FQDESV (reference sequence). Unmatched junction bases numbered 11, after V lost 5 bases and J lost 2 bases. The CDR3 loop spans 16 amino acids. The CDR3 DNA reads TGTGCCAGCAGCCTTCACACAGGGGTGCGGCAAGAGACCCAGTACTTC. Its protein product is CASSLHTGVRQETQYF.

The chain links TRBV28 to TRBJ2-7; no clear D gene. The CDR3 has 16 amino acids. Germline CDR1 is MDHEN and CDR2 is SYDVKM. Trimming took 3 bases from V and 0 from J, leaving 15 bases between them. This chain's CDR3 is CASSFLQRTSSYEQYF. The DNA for the CDR3 is TGTGCCAGCAGTTTTCTGCAAAGAACGAGCTCCTACGAGCAGTACTTC. The complete variable domain, with remaining parts taken from reference TRBV28 and TRBJ2-7, reads DVKVTQSSRYLVKRTGEKVFLECVQDMDHENMFWYRQDPGLGLRLIYFSYDVKMKEKGDIPEGYSVSREKKERFSLILESASTNQTSMYLCASSFLQRTSSYEQYFGPGTRLTVT.

This clonotype was seen a handful of times. The V and J genes are TRBV28 and TRBJ2-7; possibly TRBD1 for D (6 bases). V was shortened by 5 bases and J by 3 bases, with 17 bases between the two germline ends. Germline-derived CDR1 and CDR2 are MDHEN and SYDVKM. This CDR3 has 15 amino acids. The CDR3 loop is CASSLTGQLGYEQYF. DNA for the CDR3: TGTGCCAGCAGTCTGACAGGCCAACTAGGCTACGAGCAGTACTTC.

This chain connects TRBV2 to TRBJ2-7, with 10 bases aligning to TRBD1. V was clipped by 2 bases and J by 3 bases; unmatched bases: 1. This CDR3 comprises 14 residues. Germline-derived CDR1 and CDR2 are SNHLY and FYNNEI. The CDR3 DNA sequence: TGTGCCAGCAGTGAAAGGGACAGGGGCTACGAGCAGTACTTC. Translation: CASSERDRGYEQYF. The full variable domain, its missing parts supplied by reference TRBV2 and TRBJ2-7, is EPEVTQTPSHQVTQMGQEVILRCVPISNHLYFYWYRQILGQKVEFLVSFYNNEISEKSEIFDDQFSVERPDGSNFTLKIRSTKLEDSAMYFCASSERDRGYEQYFGPGTRLTVT.

The table lists this clonotype with a few counts. The J gene is TRBJ2-1, the V gene TRBV4-2; TRBD2 matches 7 bases. The CDR3 is 17 amino acids. From germline, CDR1 is LGHNA and CDR2 YNFKEQ. The V and J ends lost 0 bases and 1 base, in that order; junction bases with no gene match: 6. The CDR3 bases are TGTGCCAGCAGCCAAGACGGTGGGAGGGCGTCCTACAATGAGCAGTTCTTC. Its protein product is CASSQDGGRASYNEQFF.

The gene calls are TRBV3-1 and TRBJ2-1; D unclear. V lost 4 bases to trimming and J lost 6 bases, with 13 bases between them. CDR1 and CDR2 from the germline V gene are LGHDT and YNNKEL (reference sequence). The CDR3 runs 14 residues. CDR3 residues: CASSPGSALNEQFF. Written as DNA, the CDR3 is TGTGCCAGCAGCCCGGGCTCAGCGCTCAATGAGCAGTTCTTC.

This clonotype turned up a few times. The CDR3 DNA is TGTGCCAGCAGTCCCCGACAGATACTAATGAACACCGGGGAGCTGTTTTTT. This encodes CASSPRQILMNTGELFF. J is TRBJ2-2 and V is TRBV27; D possibly corresponds to TRBD1 (5 bases). Looked up from germline, CDR1 is MNHEY and CDR2 is SMNVEV (reference sequence). The CDR3 is 17 residues long. With 5 bases removed from V and 1 base from J, the gap between germline ends came to 17 bases.

CDR3 DNA sequence: TGTGCCATTCACAGACAGAACACTGAAGCTTTCTTT. Translated: CAIHRQNTEAFF. The J gene is TRBJ1-1, the V gene TRBV7-9; D not certain. Germline lookup yields CDR1 SEHNR and CDR2 FQNEAQ (reference sequence). This CDR3 contains 12 residues. Trimming removed 10 bases from V and 1 base from J, with 10 bases in between.

This clonotype occurred a few times. The chain combines TRBV4-2 with TRBJ2-5; 9 bases are a match to TRBD1. CDR3 length: 18 residues. The junction had 15 bases not matched to a gene; V was cut back by 0 bases and J by 7 bases. Germline V gene lookup returns CDR1 LGHNA and CDR2 YNFKEQ. The CDR3 bases are TGTGCCAGCAGCCAAGAAATCTCGGCGACAGGGGGACCCGGGACCCAGTACTTC. As protein: CASSQEISATGGPGTQYF.

The chain joins TRBV29-1 to TRBJ2-7; D unclear. V dropped 0 bases and J dropped 5 bases, with 11 bases sitting between them. This CDR3 has 13 residues. Germline V gene lookup returns CDR1 SQVTM and CDR2 ANQGSEA. CDR3 amino acids: CSVEDPGFDEQYF. The CDR3 DNA reads as TGCAGCGTTGAAGATCCTGGGTTCGACGAGCAGTACTTC.

Many counts were recorded for this clonotype. The J gene is TRBJ1-4, the V gene TRBV18, with a possible D match to TRBD1 (5 bases). This CDR3 has 16 residues. Looked up from germline, CDR1 is KGHSH and CDR2 is LQKENI. V lost 0 bases and J 5 bases, leaving 13 bases between the germline ends. CDR3 coding DNA: TGTGCCAGCTCACCACCCTTCCAGGGCAGAAATGAAAAACTGTTTTTT. It yields the protein CASSPPFQGRNEKLFF. The variable domain in full, completed from reference TRBV18 and TRBJ1-4, reads NAGVMQNPRHLVRRRGQEARLRCSPMKGHSHVYWYRQLPEEGLKFMVYLQKENIIDESGMPKERFSAEFPKEGPSILRIQQVVRGDSAAYFCASSPPFQGRNEKLFFGSGTQLSVL.

The V gene is TRBV12-3 or TRBV12-4, the J gene TRBJ2-2, with TRBD2 matching over 8 bases. CDR3 length equals 14 residues. V lost 3 bases to trimming and J lost 5 bases; unmatched junction nucleotides: 2. DNA for the CDR3: TGTGCCAGCAGTTTTGCTAGCGGGACCGGGGAGCTGTTTTTT. This encodes CASSFASGTGELFF.

The table lists this clonotype with a few counts. V is TRBV30 and J is TRBJ2-7; weak D call: TRBD1 (5 bases). There are 14 residues in the CDR3. The germline gives CDR1 GTSNPN, CDR2 SVGIG (reference sequence). With 2 bases removed from V and 2 bases from J, the gap between germline ends came to 13 bases. Here the CDR3 DNA reads TGTGCCTGGAGTCGGCAGGGTCGTCCCTACGAGCAGTACTTC. It translates to CAWSRQGRPYEQYF.

Of note for this clonotype: A read error may produce the germline difference seen at one junction end. The J gene is TRBJ2-3, the V gene TRBV6-6; D is undetermined. The CDR3 covers 13 residues. The germline V gene encodes CDR1 MNHNY and CDR2 SVGAGI (reference sequence). The CDR3 loop is CDSMARSTDTQYF. In DNA, the CDR3 is TGTGACAGCATGGCTCGGAGCACAGATACGCAGTATTTT.

This clonotype appeared many times. The chain joins TRBV5-1 to TRBJ2-6, with D tentatively TRBD2 (5 bases). In germline, CDR1 is SGHRS, CDR2 YFSETQ. The CDR3 runs 19 residues. Trimming removed 1 base from V and 0 bases from J, with 17 bases in between. CDR3 residues: CASSLLLGGLRSGANVLTF. CDR3 DNA: TGCGCCAGCAGCTTGCTCTTAGGAGGCCTTCGCTCTGGGGCCAACGTCCTGACTTTC.

The V gene is TRBV28, the J gene TRBJ1-2, with D perhaps matching TRBD1 (6 bases). The CDR3 has 14 residues. The V and J ends lost 6 bases and 2 bases respectively, with 13 bases between them. The germline gives CDR1 MDHEN, CDR2 SYDVKM. The CDR3 coding sequence is TGTGCCAGCAGGACGACTGGACAGAACTATGGCTACACCTTC. This encodes CASRTTGQNYGYTF.

This rearrangement joins TRBV3-1 to TRBJ2-1; D possibly corresponds to TRBD2 (5 bases). Trimming left V 1 base short and J 5 bases short, with 6 bases between. Germline V gene sequence: CDR1 LGHDT, CDR2 YNNKEL (reference sequence). CDR3 length: 13 amino acids. The CDR3 DNA sequence: TGTGCCAGCAGCCAAGCGGAGGACAATGAGCAGTTCTTC. The encoded protein is CASSQAEDNEQFF.

This clonotype was seen a handful of times. The V gene is TRBV20-1, the J gene TRBJ2-1; 9 bases fit TRBD2. After removal of 3 bases from V and 11 bases from J, the junction contained 5 bases not matched to a gene. The CDR3 contains 12 residues. Germline V CDR1 and CDR2: DFQATT, SNEGSKA (reference sequence). CDR3 in DNA: TGCAGTGCTAGTTTGACTAGCGGAAAGCAGTTCTTC. Protein sequence: CSASLTSGKQFF.

This sequence joins TRBV12-3 or TRBV12-4 and TRBJ1-3; 7 bases are shared with TRBD1. This CDR3 contains 15 residues. The V segment lost 6 bases and the J segment 0 bases; nucleotides outside the gene matches: 5. The CDR3 sequence is CASRGQEISGNTIYF. The CDR3 DNA reads as TGTGCCAGCAGAGGACAGGAAATCTCTGGAAACACCATATATTTT.

Regarding this clonotype: Given a much more abundant clone one base away, this may be a read error. The chain has TRBV20-1 and TRBJ2-1; 9 bases are shared with TRBD2. The germline V gene encodes CDR1 DFQATT and CDR2 SNEGSKA (reference sequence). There are 13 residues in the CDR3. Trimming at V came to 3 bases and at J to 10 bases, leaving 7 bases not matched to a gene. CDR3 loop: CSASWLAGYEQFF. In DNA form, the CDR3 reads TGCAGTGCTAGCTGGCTAGCGGGATACGAGCAGTTCTTC.

This clonotype has just a few counts. A much larger clone is a single base away; this may be a read error. The rearrangement joins TRBV6-4 to TRBJ2-1; the D is unclear. The CDR3 covers 9 residues. Germline V gene sequence: CDR1 MRHNA, CDR2 SNTAGT. Trimming left V 11 bases short and J 2 bases short, with 1 base between. The CDR3 spells CAAYNEQFF. The CDR3 nucleotides are TGTGCCGCCTACAATGAGCAGTTCTTC.

This chain connects TRBV20-1 to TRBJ1-1; D is ambiguous. CDR1 is DFQATT, CDR2 SNEGSKA, per germline (reference sequence). The length of the CDR3 is 13 residues. The V end was cut by 1 base, the J end by 1 base, with 7 bases between. This CDR3 reads CSARVARNTEAFF. The CDR3, as DNA: TGCAGTGCTAGAGTGGCGAGGAACACTGAAGCTTTCTTT.

V usage is TRBV28 and J usage is TRBJ2-1; no reliable D call. Germline CDR1 and CDR2: MDHEN and SYDVKM. Trimming took 5 bases from V and 4 from J, leaving 12 bases between them. This CDR3 has 14 amino acids. The CDR3: CASSPPGPYNEQFF. The CDR3 bases are TGTGCCAGCAGTCCCCCGGGTCCGTACAATGAGCAGTTCTTC.

V usage is TRBV29-1 and J usage is TRBJ1-3; perhaps TRBD1 as D (5 bases). V lost 1 base and J 8 bases, leaving 15 bases between the germline ends. The CDR3 runs to 14 residues. Germline V gives CDR1 SQVTM, CDR2 ANQGSEA. This CDR3 reads CSVEGAGRLDTIYF. The CDR3 DNA sequence: TGCAGCGTTGAAGGTGCAGGGAGGCTGGACACCATATATTTT.

This clonotype turned up a few times. The CDR3 is CASSSRPSYGYTF. CDR3 coding DNA: TGTGCCAGCAGCTCCAGGCCGTCCTATGGCTACACCTTC. The rearrangement links TRBV12-3 or TRBV12-4 to TRBJ1-2, with D hard to call. The CDR3 runs 13 residues. V was cut by 6 bases and J by 4 bases, with 12 bases left in between.

V usage is TRBV10-2 and J usage is TRBJ2-1; 9 nucleotides line up with TRBD2. The CDR3 runs to 16 residues. Losses at the gene ends were 6 bases for V and 7 bases for J; bases not matched to a gene: 13. The germline gives CDR1 WSHSY, CDR2 SAAADI. The CDR3 region has the DNA TGCGCCAGCAGCAAAAAGCGGGAGGCACTTAGGAATGAGCAGTTCTTC. Encoded protein: CASSKKREALRNEQFF.